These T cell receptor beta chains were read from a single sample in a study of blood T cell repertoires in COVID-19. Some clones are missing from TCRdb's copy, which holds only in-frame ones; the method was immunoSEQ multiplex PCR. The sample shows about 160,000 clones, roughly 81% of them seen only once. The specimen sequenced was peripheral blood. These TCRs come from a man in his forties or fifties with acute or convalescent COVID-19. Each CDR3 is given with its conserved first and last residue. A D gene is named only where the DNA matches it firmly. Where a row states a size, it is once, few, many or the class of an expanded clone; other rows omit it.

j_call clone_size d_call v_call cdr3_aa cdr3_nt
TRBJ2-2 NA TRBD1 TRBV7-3 CASSPQGAANTGELFF TGTGCCAGCAGCCCGCAGGGGGCTGCGAACACCGGGGAGCTGTTTTTT
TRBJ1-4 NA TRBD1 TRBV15 CATSSTGTNEKLFF TGTGCCACCAGCTCGACAGGGACTAATGAAAAACTGTTTTTT
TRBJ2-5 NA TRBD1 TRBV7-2 CASSRQGQETQYF TGTGCCAGCAGTAGACAGGGTCAGGAGACCCAGTACTTC
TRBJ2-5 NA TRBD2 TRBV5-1 CATRLAGTFQETQYF TGCGCCACCCGACTAGCGGGGACCTTTCAAGAGACCCAGTACTTC
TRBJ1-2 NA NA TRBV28 CASRAPRGLNYGYTF TGTGCCAGCAGAGCCCCCAGGGGCCTTAACTATGGCTACACCTTC
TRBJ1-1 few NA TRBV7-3 CASSHGRNTEAFF TGTGCCAGCAGCCATGGGCGGAACACTGAAGCTTTCTTT
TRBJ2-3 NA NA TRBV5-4 CASSFLLTDTQYF TGTGCCAGCAGCTTCCTACTGACAGATACGCAGTATTTT
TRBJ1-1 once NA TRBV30 CAWSGGLTEAFF TGTGCCTGGAGTGGGGGCTTAACTGAAGCTTTCTTT
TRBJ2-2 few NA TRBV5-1 CASSFGGNTGELFF TGCGCCAGCAGCTTCGGCGGGAACACCGGGGAGCTGTTTTTT
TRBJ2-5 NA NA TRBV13 CASSLGQRLGETQYF TGTGCCAGCAGCTTAGGCCAAAGACTTGGGGAGACCCAGTACTTC
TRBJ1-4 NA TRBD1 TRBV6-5 CASSRGDRGNEKLFF TGTGCCAGCAGCCGAGGGGACAGGGGAAATGAAAAACTGTTTTTT
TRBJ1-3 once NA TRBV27 CASSLGGSPRNTIYF TGTGCCAGCAGTTTAGGGGGGTCCCCGAGAAACACCATATATTTT
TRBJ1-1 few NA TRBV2 CATRLGRPNTEAFF TGTGCCACCAGACTGGGCAGGCCCAACACTGAAGCTTTCTTT
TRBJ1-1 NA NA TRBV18 CASSPAVLNTEAFF TGTGCCAGCTCACCAGCGGTCCTGAACACTGAAGCTTTCTTT
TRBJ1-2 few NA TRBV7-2 CASSSPPDRRRGYTF TGTGCCAGCAGCTCACCTCCCGACAGGAGGCGAGGCTACACCTTC
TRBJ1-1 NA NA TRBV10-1 CASRLSGVHTEAFF TGCGCCAGCAGGTTATCAGGGGTGCACACTGAAGCTTTCTTT
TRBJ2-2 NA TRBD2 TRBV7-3 CASMPSGGKNTGELFF TGTGCCAGCATGCCTAGCGGTGGCAAGAACACCGGGGAGCTGTTTTTT
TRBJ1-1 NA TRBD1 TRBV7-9 CASSLGQGGHTEAFF TGTGCCAGCAGCTTGGGACAGGGTGGACACACTGAAGCTTTCTTT
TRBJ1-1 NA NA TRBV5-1 CASSLAAQEIEAFF TGCGCCAGCAGCTTGGCCGCACAGGAAATTGAAGCTTTCTTT
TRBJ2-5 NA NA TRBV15 CATSPDSERETQYF TGTGCCACCAGCCCCGACAGTGAACGGGAGACCCAGTACTTC
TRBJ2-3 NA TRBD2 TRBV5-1 CASSLALAGEGTQYF TGCGCCAGCAGCTTGGCCCTAGCGGGGGAGGGTACGCAGTATTTT
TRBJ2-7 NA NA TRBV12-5 CASAMGSDRTNEQYF TGTGCTAGTGCCATGGGGAGCGATAGGACTAACGAGCAGTACTTC
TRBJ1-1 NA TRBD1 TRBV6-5 CASKGQGRQDTEAFF TGTGCCAGCAAAGGACAGGGGAGACAGGACACTGAAGCTTTCTTT
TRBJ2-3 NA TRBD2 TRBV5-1 CASSWGAGGEDTQYF TGCGCCAGCAGCTGGGGGGCGGGGGGGGAAGATACGCAGTATTTT
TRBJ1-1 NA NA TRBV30 CAWSVNRVDTEAFF TGTGCCTGGAGTGTAAACAGGGTGGACACTGAAGCTTTCTTT
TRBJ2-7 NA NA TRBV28 CASSSGLYEQYF TGTGCCAGCAGCTCCGGACTGTACGAGCAGTACTTC
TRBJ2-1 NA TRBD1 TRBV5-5 CASSLEGQKRNEQFF TGTGCCAGCAGCTTGGAGGGACAGAAGAGGAATGAGCAGTTCTTC
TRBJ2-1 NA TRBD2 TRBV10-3 CAISEHGLLAGGFTYNEQFF TGTGCCATCAGTGAGCACGGTTTACTAGCGGGAGGATTCACCTACAATGAGCAGTTCTTC
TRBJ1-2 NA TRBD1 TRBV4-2 CASSQRPMGQGARYGYTF TGTGCCAGCAGCCAACGACCCATGGGACAGGGGGCCCGCTATGGCTACACCTTC
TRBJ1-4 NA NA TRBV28 CASSFLLGGAEKLFF TGTGCCAGCAGTTTCTTATTAGGCGGCGCGGAAAAACTGTTTTTT
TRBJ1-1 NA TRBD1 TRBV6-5 CANTDRDPEAFF TGTGCCAACACCGACAGGGATCCTGAAGCTTTCTTT
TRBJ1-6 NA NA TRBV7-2 CASSSSVRASPLHF TGTGCCAGCAGCTCCTCCGTGAGGGCTTCACCCCTCCACTTT
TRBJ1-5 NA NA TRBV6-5 CASSYLANQPQHF TGTGCCAGCAGTTACCTGGCTAATCAGCCCCAGCATTTT
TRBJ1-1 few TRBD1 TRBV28 CASSPRTGKTEAFF TGTGCCAGCAGTCCCAGGACAGGGAAGACTGAAGCTTTCTTT
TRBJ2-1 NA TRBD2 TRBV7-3 CASSLDRGGNNEQFF TGTGCCAGCAGCTTAGACCGGGGGGGCAACAATGAGCAGTTCTTC
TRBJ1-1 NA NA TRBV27 CASSSWQVVQNTEAFF TGTGCCAGCAGTTCTTGGCAGGTAGTCCAAAACACTGAAGCTTTCTTT
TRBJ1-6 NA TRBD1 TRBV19 CATRRQGATSYNSPLHF TGTGCCACCCGCCGACAGGGGGCTACCTCCTATAATTCACCCCTCCACTTT
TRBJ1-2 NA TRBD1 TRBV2 CASRDRAVYGYTF TGTGCCAGCAGGGACAGGGCAGTCTATGGCTACACCTTC
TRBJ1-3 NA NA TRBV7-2 CASSLVAVAGNTIYF TGTGCCAGCAGCTTAGTTGCGGTAGCTGGAAACACCATATATTTT
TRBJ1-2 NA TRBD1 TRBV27 CASSSRDRGRDSGYTF TGTGCCAGCAGTTCCCGGGACAGGGGGCGCGATTCTGGCTACACCTTC
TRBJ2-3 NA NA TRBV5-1 CASSRGTTDTQYF TGCGCCAGCAGCCGCGGGACGACAGATACGCAGTATTTT
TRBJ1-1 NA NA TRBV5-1 CASSLQGSTEAFF TGCGCCAGCAGCTTACAGGGTAGCACTGAAGCTTTCTTT
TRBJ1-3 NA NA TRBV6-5 CASSYSLRGGNTIYF TGTGCCAGCAGTTACTCTTTGAGGGGGGGAAACACCATATATTTT
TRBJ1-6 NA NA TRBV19 CASSISLQGPLHF TGTGCCAGTAGTATTTCGTTGCAGGGACCCCTCCACTTT
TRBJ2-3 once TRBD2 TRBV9 CASSGGGADTQYF TGTGCCAGCAGCGGCGGGGGAGCAGATACGCAGTATTTT
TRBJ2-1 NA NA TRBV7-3 CASSRPGRVNEQFF TGTGCCAGCAGTCGTCCCGGCCGGGTAAATGAGCAGTTCTTC